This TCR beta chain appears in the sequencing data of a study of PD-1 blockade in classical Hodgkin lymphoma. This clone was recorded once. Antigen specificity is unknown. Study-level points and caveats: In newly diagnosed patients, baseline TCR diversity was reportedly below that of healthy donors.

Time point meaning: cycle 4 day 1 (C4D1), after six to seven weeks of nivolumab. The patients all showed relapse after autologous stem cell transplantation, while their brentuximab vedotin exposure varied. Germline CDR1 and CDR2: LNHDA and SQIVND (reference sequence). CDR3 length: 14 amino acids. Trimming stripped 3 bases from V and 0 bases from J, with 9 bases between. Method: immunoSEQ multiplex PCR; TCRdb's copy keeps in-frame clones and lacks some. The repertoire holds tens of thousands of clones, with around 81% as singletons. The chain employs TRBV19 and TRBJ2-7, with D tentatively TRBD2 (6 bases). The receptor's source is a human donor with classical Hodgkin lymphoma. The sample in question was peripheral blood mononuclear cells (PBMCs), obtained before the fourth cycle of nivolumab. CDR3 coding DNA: TGTGCCAGTAGTATCAGCGGGTACTCCTACGAGCAGTACTTC. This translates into CASSISGYSYEQYF.